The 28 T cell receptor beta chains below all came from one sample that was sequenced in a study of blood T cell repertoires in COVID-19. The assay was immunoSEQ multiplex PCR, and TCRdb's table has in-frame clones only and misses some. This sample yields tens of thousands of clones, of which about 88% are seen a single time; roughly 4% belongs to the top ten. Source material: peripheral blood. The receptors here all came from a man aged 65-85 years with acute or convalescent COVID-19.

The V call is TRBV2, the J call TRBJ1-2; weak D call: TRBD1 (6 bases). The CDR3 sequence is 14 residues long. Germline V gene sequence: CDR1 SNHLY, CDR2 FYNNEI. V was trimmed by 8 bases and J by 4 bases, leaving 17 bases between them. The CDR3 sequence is CASRRSGGLYGYTF. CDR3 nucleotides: TGTGCCAGCCGTCGGTCGGGGGGGCTCTATGGCTACACCTTC.

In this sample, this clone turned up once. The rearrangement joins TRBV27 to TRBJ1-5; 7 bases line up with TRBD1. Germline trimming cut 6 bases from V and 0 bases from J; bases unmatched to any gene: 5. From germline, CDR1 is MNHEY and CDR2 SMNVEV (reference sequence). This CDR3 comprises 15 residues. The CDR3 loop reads CASSLRGASNQPQHF. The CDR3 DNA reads TGTGCCAGCAGCCTCAGGGGGGCTAGCAATCAGCCCCAGCATTTT.

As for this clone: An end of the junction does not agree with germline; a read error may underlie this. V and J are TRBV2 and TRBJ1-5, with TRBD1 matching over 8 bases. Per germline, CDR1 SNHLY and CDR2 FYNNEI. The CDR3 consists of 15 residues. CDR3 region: CASSEDRGSNQPQHF. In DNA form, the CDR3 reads TGTGCCAGCAGCGAAGACAGGGGCAGCAATCAGCCCCAGCATTTT.

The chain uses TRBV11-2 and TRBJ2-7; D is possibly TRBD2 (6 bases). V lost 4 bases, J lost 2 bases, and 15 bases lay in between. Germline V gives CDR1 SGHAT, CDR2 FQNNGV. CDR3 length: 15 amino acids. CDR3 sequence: CASSSHGPGAYEQYF. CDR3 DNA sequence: TGTGCCAGCAGCTCCCACGGGCCGGGAGCCTACGAGCAGTACTTC.

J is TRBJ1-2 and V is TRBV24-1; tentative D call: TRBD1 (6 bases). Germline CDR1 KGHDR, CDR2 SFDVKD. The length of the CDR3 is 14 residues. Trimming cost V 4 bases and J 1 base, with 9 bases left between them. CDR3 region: CATSDPDSNYGYTF. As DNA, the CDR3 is TGTGCCACCAGTGACCCGGACAGTAACTATGGCTACACCTTC.

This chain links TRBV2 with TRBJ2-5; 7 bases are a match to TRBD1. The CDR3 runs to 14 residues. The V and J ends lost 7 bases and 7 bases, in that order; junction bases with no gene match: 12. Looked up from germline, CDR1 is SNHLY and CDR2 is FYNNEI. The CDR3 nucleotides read TGTGCCAGCACCCATAAAGACAGGGAACGGACCCAGTACTTC. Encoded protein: CASTHKDRERTQYF.

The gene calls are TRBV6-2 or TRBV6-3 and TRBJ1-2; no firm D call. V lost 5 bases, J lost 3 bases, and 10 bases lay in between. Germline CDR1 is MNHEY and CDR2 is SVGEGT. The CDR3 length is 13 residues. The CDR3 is CASSPQMYYGYTF. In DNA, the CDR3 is TGTGCCAGCAGTCCCCAGATGTACTATGGCTACACCTTC.

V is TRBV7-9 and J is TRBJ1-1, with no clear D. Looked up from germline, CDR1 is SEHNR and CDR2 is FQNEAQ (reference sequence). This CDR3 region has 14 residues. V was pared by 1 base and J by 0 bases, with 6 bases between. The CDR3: CASSLVAVNTEAFF. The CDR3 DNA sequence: TGTGCCAGCAGCTTAGTCGCAGTGAACACTGAAGCTTTCTTT.

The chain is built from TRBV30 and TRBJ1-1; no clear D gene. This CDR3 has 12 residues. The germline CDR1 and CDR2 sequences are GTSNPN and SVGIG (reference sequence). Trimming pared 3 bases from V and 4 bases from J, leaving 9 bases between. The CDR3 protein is CAWRSRSTEAFF. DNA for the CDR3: TGTGCCTGGAGATCCCGGAGCACTGAAGCTTTCTTT.

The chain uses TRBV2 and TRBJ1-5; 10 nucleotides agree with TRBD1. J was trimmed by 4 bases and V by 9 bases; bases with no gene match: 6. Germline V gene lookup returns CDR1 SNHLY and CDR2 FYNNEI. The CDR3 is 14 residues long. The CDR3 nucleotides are TGTGCCAGTAGAAGACAGGGGGCGAATCAGCCCCAGCATTTT. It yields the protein CASRRQGANQPQHF.

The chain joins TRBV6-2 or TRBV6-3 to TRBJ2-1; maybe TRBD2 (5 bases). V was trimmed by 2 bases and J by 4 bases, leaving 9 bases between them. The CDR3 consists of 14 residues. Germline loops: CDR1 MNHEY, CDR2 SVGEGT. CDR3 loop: CASSYASRYNEQFF. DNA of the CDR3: TGTGCCAGCAGTTACGCTAGCCGATACAATGAGCAGTTCTTC.

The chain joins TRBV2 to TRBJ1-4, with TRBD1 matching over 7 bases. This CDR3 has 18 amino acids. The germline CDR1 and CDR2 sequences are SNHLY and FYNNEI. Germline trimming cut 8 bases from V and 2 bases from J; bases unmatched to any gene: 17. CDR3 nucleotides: TGTGCCAGCCACTTGACCTTAGACAGGGATTTGACTAATGAAAAACTGTTTTTT. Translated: CASHLTLDRDLTNEKLFF.

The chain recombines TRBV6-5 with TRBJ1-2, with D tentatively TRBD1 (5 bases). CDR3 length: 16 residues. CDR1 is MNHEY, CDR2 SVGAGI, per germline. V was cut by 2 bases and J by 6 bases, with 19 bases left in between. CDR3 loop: CASSYEPLQGSDGYTF. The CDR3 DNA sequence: TGTGCCAGCAGTTACGAGCCCCTCCAGGGATCAGATGGCTACACCTTC.

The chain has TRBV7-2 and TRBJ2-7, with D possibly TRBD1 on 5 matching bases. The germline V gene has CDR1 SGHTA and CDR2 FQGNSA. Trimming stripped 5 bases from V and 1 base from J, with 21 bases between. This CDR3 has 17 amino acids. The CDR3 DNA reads TGTGCCAGCAGCAAGCTGGGTGGGGCTATATTTTCCTACGAGCAGTACTTC. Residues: CASSKLGGAIFSYEQYF.

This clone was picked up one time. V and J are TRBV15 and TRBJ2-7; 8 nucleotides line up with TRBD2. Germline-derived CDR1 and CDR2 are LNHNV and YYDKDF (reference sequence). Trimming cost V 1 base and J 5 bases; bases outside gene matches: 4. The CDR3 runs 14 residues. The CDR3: CATSRVSGGDEQYF. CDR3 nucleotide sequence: TGTGCCACCAGCAGAGTCAGCGGGGGCGACGAGCAGTACTTC.

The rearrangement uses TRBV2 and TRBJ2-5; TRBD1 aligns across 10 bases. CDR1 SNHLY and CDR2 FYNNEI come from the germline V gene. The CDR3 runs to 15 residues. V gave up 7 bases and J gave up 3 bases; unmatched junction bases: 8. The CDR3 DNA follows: TGTGCCAGCATCTTCGGCGGGACAGGGGAAGAGACCCAGTACTTC. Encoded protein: CASIFGGTGEETQYF.

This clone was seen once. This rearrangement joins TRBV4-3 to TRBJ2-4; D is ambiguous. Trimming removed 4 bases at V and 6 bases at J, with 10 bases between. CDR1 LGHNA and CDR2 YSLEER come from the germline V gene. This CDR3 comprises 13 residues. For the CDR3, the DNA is TGCGCCAGCAGCCCCGGAGACTTAAACATTCAGTACTTC. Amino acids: CASSPGDLNIQYF.

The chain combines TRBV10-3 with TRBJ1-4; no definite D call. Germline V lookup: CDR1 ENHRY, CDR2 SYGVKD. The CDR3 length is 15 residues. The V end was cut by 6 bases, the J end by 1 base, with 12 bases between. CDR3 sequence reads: CAIRGETGTNEKLFF. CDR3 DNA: TGTGCCATCAGAGGAGAGACGGGAACTAATGAAAAACTGTTTTTT.

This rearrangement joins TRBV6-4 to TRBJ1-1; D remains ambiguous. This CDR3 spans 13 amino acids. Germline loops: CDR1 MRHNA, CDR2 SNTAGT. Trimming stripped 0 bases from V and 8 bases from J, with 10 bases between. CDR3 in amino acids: CASSDSPGIEAFF. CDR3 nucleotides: TGTGCCAGCAGTGACTCCCCGGGGATAGAAGCTTTCTTT.

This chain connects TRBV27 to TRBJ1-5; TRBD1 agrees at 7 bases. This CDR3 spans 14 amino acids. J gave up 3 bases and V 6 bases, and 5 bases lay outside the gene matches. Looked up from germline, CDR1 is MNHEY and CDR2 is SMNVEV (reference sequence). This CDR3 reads CASRGQISNQPQHF. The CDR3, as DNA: TGTGCCAGCAGGGGACAGATTTCCAATCAGCCCCAGCATTTT.

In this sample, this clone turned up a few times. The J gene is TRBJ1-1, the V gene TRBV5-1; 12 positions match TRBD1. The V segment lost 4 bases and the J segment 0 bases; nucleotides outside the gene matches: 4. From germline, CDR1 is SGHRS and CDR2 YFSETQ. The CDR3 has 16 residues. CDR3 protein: CASSLGTGGMNTEAFF. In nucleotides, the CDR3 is TGCGCCAGCAGCCTCGGGACAGGGGGCATGAACACTGAAGCTTTCTTT. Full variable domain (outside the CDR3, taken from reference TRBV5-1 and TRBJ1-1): KAGVTQTPRYLIKTRGQQVTLSCSPISGHRSVSWYQQTPGQGLQFLFEYFSETQRNKGNFPGRFSGRQFSNSRSEMNVSTLELGDSALYLCASSLGTGGMNTEAFFGQGTRLTVV.

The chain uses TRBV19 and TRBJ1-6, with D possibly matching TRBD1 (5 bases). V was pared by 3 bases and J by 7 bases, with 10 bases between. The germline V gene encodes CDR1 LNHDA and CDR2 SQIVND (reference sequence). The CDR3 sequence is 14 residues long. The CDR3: CASSIRQGNSPLHF. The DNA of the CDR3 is TGTGCCAGTAGTATTAGGCAGGGAAATTCACCCCTCCACTTT.

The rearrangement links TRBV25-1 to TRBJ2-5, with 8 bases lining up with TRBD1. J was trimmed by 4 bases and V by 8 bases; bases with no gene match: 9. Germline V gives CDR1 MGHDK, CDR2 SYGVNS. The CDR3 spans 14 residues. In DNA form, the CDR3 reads TGTGCCAGCGCCGACGCAGGGGGCGTAGAGACCCAGTACTTC. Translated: CASADAGGVETQYF.

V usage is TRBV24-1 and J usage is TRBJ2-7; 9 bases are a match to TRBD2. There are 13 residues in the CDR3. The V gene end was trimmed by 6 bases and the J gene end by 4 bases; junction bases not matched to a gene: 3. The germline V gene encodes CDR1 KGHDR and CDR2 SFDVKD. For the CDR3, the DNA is TGTGCCACCAGTCGCGGGGGGGCTTACGAGCAGTACTTC. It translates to CATSRGGAYEQYF.

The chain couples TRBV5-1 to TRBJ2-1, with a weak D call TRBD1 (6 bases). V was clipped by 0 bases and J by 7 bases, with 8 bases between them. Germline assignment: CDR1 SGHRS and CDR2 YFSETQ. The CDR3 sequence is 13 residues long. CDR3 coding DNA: TGCGCCAGCAGCTTGGGGCAGGGGAATGAGCAGTTCTTC. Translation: CASSLGQGNEQFF.

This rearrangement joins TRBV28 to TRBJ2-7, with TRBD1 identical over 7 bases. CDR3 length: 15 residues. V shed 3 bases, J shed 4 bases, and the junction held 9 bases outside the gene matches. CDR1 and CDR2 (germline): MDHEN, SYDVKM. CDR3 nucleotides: TGTGCCAGCAGTTTGTTGACCGGGACAGTTTACGAGCAGTACTTC. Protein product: CASSLLTGTVYEQYF.

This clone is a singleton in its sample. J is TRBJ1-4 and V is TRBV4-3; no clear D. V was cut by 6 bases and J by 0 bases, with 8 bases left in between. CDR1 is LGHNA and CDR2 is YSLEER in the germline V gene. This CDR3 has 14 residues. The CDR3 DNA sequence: TGCGCCAGCAGTGACATAGCAACTAATGAAAAACTGTTTTTT. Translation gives CASSDIATNEKLFF.

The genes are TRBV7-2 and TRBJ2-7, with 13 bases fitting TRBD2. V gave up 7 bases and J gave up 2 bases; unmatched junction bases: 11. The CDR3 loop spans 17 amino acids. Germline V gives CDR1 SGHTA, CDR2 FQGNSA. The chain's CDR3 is CASKQGFGLAGAYEQYF. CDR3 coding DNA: TGTGCCAGCAAACAGGGTTTCGGACTAGCGGGAGCCTACGAGCAGTACTTC.